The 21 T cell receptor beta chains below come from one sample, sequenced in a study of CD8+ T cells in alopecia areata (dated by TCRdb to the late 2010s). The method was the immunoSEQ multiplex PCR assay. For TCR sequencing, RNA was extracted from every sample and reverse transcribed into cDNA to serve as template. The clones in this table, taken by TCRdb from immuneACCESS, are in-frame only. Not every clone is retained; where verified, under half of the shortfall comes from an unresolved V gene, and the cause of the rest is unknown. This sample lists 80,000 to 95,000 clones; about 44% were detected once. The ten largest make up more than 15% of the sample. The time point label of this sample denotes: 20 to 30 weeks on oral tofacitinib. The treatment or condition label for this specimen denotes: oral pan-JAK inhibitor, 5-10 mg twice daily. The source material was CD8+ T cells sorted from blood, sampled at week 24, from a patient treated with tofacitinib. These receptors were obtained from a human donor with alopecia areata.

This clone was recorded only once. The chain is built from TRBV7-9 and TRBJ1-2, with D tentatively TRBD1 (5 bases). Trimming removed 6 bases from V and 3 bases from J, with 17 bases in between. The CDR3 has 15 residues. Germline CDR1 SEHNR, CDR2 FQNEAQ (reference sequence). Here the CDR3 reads CASSSLDSRYYGYTF. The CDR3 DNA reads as TGTGCCAGCAGTTCTCTAGACAGCCGTTACTATGGCTACACCTTC.

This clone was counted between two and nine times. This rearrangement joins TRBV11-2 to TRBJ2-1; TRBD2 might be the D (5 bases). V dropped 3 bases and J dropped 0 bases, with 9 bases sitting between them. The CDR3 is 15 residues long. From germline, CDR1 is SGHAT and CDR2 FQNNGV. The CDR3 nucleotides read TGTGCCAGCAGCTTCGAGCGGAGCTCCTACAATGAGCAGTTCTTC. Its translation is CASSFERSSYNEQFF.

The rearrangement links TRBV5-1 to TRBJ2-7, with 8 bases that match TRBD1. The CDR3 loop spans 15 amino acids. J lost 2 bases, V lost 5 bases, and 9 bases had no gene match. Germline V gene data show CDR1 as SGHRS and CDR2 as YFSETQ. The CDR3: CASRVDRGYAYEQYF. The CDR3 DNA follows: TGCGCCAGCAGGGTCGACAGGGGCTACGCCTACGAGCAGTACTTC.

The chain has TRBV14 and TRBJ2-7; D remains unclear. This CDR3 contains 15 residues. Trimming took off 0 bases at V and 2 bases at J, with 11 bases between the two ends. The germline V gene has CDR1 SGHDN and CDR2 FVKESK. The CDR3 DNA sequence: TGTGCCAGCAGCCAAGATGTAAGGTTTCCCTACGAGCAGTACTTC. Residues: CASSQDVRFPYEQYF. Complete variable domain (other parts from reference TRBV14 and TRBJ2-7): EAGVTQFPSHSVIEKGQTVTLRCDPISGHDNLYWYRRVMGKEIKFLLHFVKESKQDESGMPNNRFLAERTGGTYSTLKVQPAELEDSGVYFCASSQDVRFPYEQYFGPGTRLTVT.

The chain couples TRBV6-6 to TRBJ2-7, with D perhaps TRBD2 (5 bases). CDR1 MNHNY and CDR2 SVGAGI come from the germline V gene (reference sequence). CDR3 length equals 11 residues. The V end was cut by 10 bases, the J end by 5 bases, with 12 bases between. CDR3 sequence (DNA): TGTGCCACGGCGACGGGGAACGAGCAGTACTTC. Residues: CATATGNEQYF.

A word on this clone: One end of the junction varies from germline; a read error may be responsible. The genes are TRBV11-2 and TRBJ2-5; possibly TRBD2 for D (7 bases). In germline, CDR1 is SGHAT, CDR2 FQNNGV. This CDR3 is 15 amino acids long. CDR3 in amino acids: CASSQDGGGGETQYF. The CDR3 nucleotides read TGCGCCAGCAGCCAAGATGGCGGGGGCGGAGAGACCCAGTACTTC.

CDR3: CASSIGATYEQYF. The CDR3 DNA follows: TGTGCCAGCAGCATAGGGGCGACCTACGAGCAGTACTTC. The chain employs TRBV6-5 and TRBJ2-7; the D gene is possibly TRBD1 (5 bases). Germline V gives CDR1 MNHEY, CDR2 SVGAGI. The CDR3 contains 13 residues. V was pared by 6 bases and J by 2 bases, with 11 bases between.

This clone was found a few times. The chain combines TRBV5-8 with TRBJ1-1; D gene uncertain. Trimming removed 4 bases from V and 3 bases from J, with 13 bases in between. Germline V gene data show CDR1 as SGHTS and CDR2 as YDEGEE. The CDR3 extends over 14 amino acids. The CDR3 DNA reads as TGTGCCAGCAGCCCCTCCCGGTTGTACACTGAAGCTTTCTTT. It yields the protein CASSPSRLYTEAFF.

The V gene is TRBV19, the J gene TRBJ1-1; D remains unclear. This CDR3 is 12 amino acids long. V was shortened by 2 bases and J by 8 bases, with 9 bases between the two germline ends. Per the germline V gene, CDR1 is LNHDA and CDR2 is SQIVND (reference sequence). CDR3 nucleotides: TGTGCCAGTAGTATAAGTAAAGAAGAAGCTTTCTTT. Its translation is CASSISKEEAFF.

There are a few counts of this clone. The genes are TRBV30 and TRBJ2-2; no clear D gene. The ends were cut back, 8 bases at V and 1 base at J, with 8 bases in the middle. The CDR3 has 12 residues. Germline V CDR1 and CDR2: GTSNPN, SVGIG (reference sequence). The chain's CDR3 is CARNKNTGELFF. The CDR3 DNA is TGTGCCCGTAACAAGAACACCGGGGAGCTGTTTTTT.

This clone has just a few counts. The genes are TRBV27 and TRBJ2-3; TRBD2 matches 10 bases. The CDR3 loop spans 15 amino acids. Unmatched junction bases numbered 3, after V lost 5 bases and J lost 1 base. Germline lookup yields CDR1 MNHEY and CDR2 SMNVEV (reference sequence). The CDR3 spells CASSLLAGGTDTQYF. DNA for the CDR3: TGTGCCAGCAGTCTTCTAGCGGGAGGCACAGATACGCAGTATTTT.

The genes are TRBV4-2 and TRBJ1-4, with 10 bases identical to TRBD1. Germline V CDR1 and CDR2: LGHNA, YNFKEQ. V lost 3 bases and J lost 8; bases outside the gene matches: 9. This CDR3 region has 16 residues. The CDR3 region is CASSHNKGTGVEKLFF. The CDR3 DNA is TGTGCCAGCAGCCACAACAAGGGGACAGGGGTGGAAAAACTGTTTTTT.

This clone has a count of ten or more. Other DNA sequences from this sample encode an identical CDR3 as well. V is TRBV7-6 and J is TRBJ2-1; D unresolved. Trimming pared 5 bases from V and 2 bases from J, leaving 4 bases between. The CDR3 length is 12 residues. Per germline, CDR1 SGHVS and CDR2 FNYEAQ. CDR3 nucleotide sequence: TGTGCCAGCAGCCCTACCTACAATGAGCAGTTCTTC. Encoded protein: CASSPTYNEQFF.

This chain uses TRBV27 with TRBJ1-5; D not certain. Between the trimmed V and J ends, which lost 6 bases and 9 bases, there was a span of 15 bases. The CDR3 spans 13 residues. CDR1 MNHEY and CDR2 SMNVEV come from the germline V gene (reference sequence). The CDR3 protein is CASSWSHGRPQHF. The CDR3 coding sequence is TGTGCCAGCAGCTGGTCCCACGGCCGGCCCCAGCATTTT.

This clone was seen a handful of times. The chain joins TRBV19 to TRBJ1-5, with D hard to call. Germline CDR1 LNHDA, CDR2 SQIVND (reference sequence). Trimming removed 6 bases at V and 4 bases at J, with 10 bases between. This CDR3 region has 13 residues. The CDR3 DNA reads TGTGCCAGTAGCCCGGGAGGGAATCAGCCCCAGCATTTT. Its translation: CASSPGGNQPQHF.

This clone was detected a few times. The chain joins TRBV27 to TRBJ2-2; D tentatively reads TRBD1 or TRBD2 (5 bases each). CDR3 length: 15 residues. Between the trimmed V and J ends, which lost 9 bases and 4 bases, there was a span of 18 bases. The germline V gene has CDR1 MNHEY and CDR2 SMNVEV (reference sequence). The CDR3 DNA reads TGTGCCAGTACCGGGACCGGCCGCGCCACCGGGGAGCTGTTTTTT. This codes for CASTGTGRATGELFF.

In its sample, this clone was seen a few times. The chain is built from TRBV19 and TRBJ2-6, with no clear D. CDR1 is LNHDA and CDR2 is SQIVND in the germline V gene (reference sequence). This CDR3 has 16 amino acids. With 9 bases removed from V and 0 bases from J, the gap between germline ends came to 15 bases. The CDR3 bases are TGTGCCAGCCGACCGGTGGAGAGCTCTGGGGCCAACGTCCTGACTTTC. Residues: CASRPVESSGANVLTF.

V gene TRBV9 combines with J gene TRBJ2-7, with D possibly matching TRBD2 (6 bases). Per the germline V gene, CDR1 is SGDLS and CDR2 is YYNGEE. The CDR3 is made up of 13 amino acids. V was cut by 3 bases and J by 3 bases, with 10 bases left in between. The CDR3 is CASSAGVDYEQYF. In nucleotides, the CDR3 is TGTGCCAGCAGCGCGGGAGTCGACTACGAGCAGTACTTC. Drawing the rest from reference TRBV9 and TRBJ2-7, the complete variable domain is DSGVTQTPKHLITATGQRVTLRCSPRSGDLSVYWYQQSLDQGLQFLIQYYNGEERAKGNILERFSAQQFPDLHSELNLSSLELGDSALYFCASSAGVDYEQYFGPGTRLTVT.

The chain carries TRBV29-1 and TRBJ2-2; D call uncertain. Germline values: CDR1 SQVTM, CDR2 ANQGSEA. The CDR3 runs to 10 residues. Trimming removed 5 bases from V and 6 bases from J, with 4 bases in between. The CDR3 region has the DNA TGCAGCGTTCAGTCCGGGGAGCTGTTTTTT. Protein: CSVQSGELFF.

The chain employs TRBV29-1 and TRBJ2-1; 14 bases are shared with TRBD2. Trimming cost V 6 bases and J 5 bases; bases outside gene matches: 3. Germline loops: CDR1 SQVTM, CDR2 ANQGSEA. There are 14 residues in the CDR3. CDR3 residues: CSVEGLAGDNEQFF. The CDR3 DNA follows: TGCAGCGTCGAGGGACTAGCGGGAGACAATGAGCAGTTCTTC.

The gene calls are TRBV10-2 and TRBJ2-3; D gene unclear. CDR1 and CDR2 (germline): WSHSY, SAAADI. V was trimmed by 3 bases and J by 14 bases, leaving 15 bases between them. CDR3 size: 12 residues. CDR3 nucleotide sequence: TGCGCCAGCAGTGACCAGGATTTATATCCGTATTTT. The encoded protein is CASSDQDLYPYF.